One sample yielded the 2 T cell receptor beta chains listed below, sequenced in a study of T cells in localized non-small cell lung cancer. Profiling relied on immunoSEQ multiplex PCR, and the TCRdb table lists in-frame clones only, not all of them. The table includes 20,000 to 25,000 clones, about 89% detected once. The source was peripheral blood, collected before any cancer treatment. The receptors stem from a male donor at least 60 years old with stage I lung adenocarcinoma.

V gene TRBV28 combines with J gene TRBJ2-7, with TRBD1 matching over 9 bases. CDR3 size: 13 residues. Trimming at V came to 7 bases and at J to 5 bases, leaving 6 bases not matched to a gene. The germline V gene has CDR1 MDHEN and CDR2 SYDVKM. The CDR3 coding sequence is TGTGCCAGCACTGGGGACAGGGAAAACGAGCAGTACTTC. Translating gives CASTGDRENEQYF.

J is TRBJ1-1 and V is TRBV23-1, with D unresolved. TRBV23-1 belongs to the ORF category, with a function that is uncertain. This CDR3 contains 14 residues. Trimming removed 0 bases at V and 1 base at J, with 6 bases between. The CDR3 sequence is CASSQSWQNTEAFF. The CDR3 DNA is TGCGCCAGCAGTCAATCCTGGCAGAACACTGAAGCTTTCTTT.